This T cell receptor (beta chain) was documented in a study of cytomegalovirus exposure and HLA in healthy donors. Study-wide results and limits: V- and J-gene trimming of TCR beta was linked (in a later analysis) to a missense DCLRE1C variant. An analysis was carried out at a later point. It showed that HLA-associated TCR beta chains were more clonally expanded than equally common non-associated chains.

The CDR3 consists of 15 residues. V lost 4 bases and J lost 6; bases outside the gene matches: 8. The germline CDR1 and CDR2 sequences are MNHEY and SMNVEV (reference sequence). Remarks on this clone: Antigen specificity is unknown.

PCR primers comprised 60 Vbeta and 13 Jbeta primers. The method was immunoSEQ multiplex PCR; TCRdb's version includes in-frame clones alone and lacks a portion of them. The sample shows some 130,000 clones, about 74% of them seen only once. This receptor was obtained from a man younger than 40 in good health and CMV-seronegative. This chain connects TRBV27 to TRBJ1-5; TRBD1 matches at 8 bases. The sample was PBMCs. CDR3 sequence reads: CASSSVQGAVQPQHF. The CDR3, as DNA: TGTGCCAGCAGTTCGGTGCAGGGGGCTGTTCAGCCCCAGCATTTT.